There are a few counts of the clone carrying this T cell receptor beta chain. The antigen remains undetermined. In TCRdb, the 5' RACE reads were re-called with MiXCR into one record per CDR3 protein. Of some 760,000 distinct CDR3 sequences detected, roughly 20% appear once; the ten largest clones hold less than 15%. CDR1 and CDR2 from the germline V gene are SQVTM and ANQGSEA. The V gene end was trimmed by 4 bases and the J gene end by 4 bases; junction bases not matched to a gene: 15. The CDR3 sequence is 16 residues long. The sample is drawn from a study of identical twins. Findings of the study overall: Not following the same donors, the study drew its conclusions from cross-sectional statistical analysis.

Another study also made use of these data, one on T cells expressing NK-cell markers. That report adds: Of the CD8+ T cell pool in 5 to 7 donors, roughly 1.0-7.5% was accounted for by dominant NKG2C+ clonotypes. What remained unclear was the HCMV specificity of expanded NKG2C+ T cell clones.

The specimen was PBMCs. The chain carries TRBV29-1 and TRBJ1-2; TRBD1 matches 7 bases. The source is a woman in her late teens or twenties in good health. The CDR3 is CSVAMWDSEDSYGYTF. CDR3 bases: TGCAGCGTTGCCATGTGGGACAGCGAAGATTCCTATGGCTACACCTTC. The variable domain in full, with the rest retrieved from reference TRBV29-1 and TRBJ1-2, is SAVISQKPSRDICQRGTSLTIQCQVDSQVTMMFWYRQQPGQSLTLIATANQGSEATYESGFVIDKFPISRPNLTFSTLTVSNMSPEDSSIYLCSVAMWDSEDSYGYTFGSGTRLTVV.